The entry that follows covers one T cell receptor (beta chain) sequence. Its antigen is not known. Treatment of the sample: 19 received Ad26.COV2.S at low or high dose, single or two shots; 5 received placebo; per-sample allocation not given. Samples analyzed were those drawn on day 63 after the first vaccine or placebo injection. Recruitment in Boston yielded a donor of adult age, 18-55 years. The data were taken from a study of Ad26.COV2.S vaccination and SARS-CoV-2 variants. The overall study: Ad26.COV2.S arm of COV1001 included the donor. The study, taken as a whole, reports: Vaccinees reportedly had broad spike-specific CD8+ and CD4+ T cell responses. Comparable non-spike TCR breadth was observed in vaccine and placebo recipients.

Germline CDR1 and CDR2: LGHNA and YSLEER. This CDR3 comprises 15 residues. V was shortened by 5 bases and J by 1 base, with 9 bases between the two germline ends. Profiled with immunoSEQ multiplex PCR; TCRdb holds only in-frame clones, not every one. The sample contains hundreds of thousands of clones, 90% of which appear only once. The specimen comprised peripheral blood, sampled in a trial of Ad26.COV2.S vaccine versus placebo. The clonotype comes from a person between 18 and 59 years old who received the Ad26.COV2.S COVID-19 vaccine or a placebo. The V call is TRBV4-3, the J call TRBJ2-6; either TRBD1 or TRBD2 may supply D (5 bases each). CDR3 DNA: TGCGCCAGCAGCGAGAGGGGTTCTGGGGCCAACGTCCTGACTTTC. Residues: CASSERGSGANVLTF.